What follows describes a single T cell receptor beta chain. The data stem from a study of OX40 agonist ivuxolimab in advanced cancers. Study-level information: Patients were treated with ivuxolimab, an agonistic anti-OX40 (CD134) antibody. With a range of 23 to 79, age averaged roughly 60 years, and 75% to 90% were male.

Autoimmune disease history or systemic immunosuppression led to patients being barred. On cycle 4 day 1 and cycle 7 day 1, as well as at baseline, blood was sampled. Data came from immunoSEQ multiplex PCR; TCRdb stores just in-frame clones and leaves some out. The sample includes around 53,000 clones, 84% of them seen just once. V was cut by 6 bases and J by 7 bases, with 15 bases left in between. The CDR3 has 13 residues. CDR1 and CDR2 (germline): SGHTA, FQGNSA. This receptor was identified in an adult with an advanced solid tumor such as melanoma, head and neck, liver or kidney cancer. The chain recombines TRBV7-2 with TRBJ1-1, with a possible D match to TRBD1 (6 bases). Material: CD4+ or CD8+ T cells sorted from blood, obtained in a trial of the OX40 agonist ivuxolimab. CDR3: CASRFRQDLEAFF. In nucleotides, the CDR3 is TGTGCCAGCAGATTTAGACAGGACCTTGAAGCTTTCTTT.